A single sample is the source of the 17 T cell receptor beta chains below, sequenced in a study of response to subunit inactivated influenza vaccine (dated by TCRdb to between 2018 and 2020). Library preparation employed RT-PCR. Instrument on record: Illumina HiSeq 2500. TCRdb reprocessed the public reads (quality trimming at Q25 with fastp, clone calling with MiXCR) and kept in-frame beta chains. Each entry merges the rows of one CDR3 protein and shows their most common DNA and genes. The sample profile shows about 650,000 distinct CDR3 sequences; 15% to 17% of them were found once. More than 9% of the sample lies in the top ten. The sample was PBMCs from blood, taken about 11 days after vaccination. These receptors all stem from a man over 45 who received an inactivated influenza vaccine. Donor details come from another sample of the same person, matched by shared clones.

This clonotype was seen only a few times. This rearrangement joins TRBV14 to TRBJ2-1, with D hard to call. Between the trimmed V and J ends, which lost 1 base and 3 bases, there was a span of 16 bases. This CDR3 spans 17 amino acids. Germline CDR1 SGHDN, CDR2 FVKESK. The CDR3 loop reads CASSQAKLGLGYNEQFF. The CDR3 coding sequence is TGTGCCAGCAGCCAAGCAAAACTCGGTTTAGGCTACAATGAGCAGTTCTTC.

The chain is built from TRBV6-6 and TRBJ1-3, with D possibly matching TRBD1 (6 bases). This CDR3 spans 13 amino acids. Germline V gene lookup returns CDR1 MNHNY and CDR2 SVGAGI (reference sequence). V was shortened by 7 bases and J by 0 bases, with 7 bases between the two germline ends. In DNA form, the CDR3 reads TGTGCCAGCAAAGGGGGCTCTGGAAACACCATATATTTT. This gives the protein CASKGGSGNTIYF.

This clonotype has ten or more counts. The chain joins TRBV20-1 to TRBJ1-5, with 9 bases fitting TRBD1. Per the germline V gene, CDR1 is DFQATT and CDR2 is SNEGSKA (reference sequence). The CDR3 consists of 17 residues. V lost 3 bases and J lost 4; bases outside the gene matches: 13. Here the CDR3 DNA reads TGCAGTGCTAGTGTGGGGACAGGGCGTCTTTTTAATCAGCCCCAGCATTTT. Translated: CSASVGTGRLFNQPQHF.

The V gene is TRBV18, the J gene TRBJ1-5, with 8 bases fitting TRBD1. The germline V gene encodes CDR1 KGHSH and CDR2 LQKENI. The CDR3 contains 15 residues. The junction had 8 bases not matched to a gene; V was cut back by 6 bases and J by 4 bases. CDR3 region: CASSAGTGRNQPQHF. The CDR3 DNA is TGTGCCAGCTCGGCCGGGACAGGAAGAAATCAGCCCCAGCATTTT.

In this sample, this clonotype turned up a few times. The chain is built from TRBV6-2 or TRBV6-3 and TRBJ2-7; the D is unclear. CDR3 size: 14 residues. CDR1 and CDR2 (germline): MNHEY, SVGEGT. V was trimmed by 8 bases and J by 0 bases, leaving 14 bases between them. CDR3 DNA sequence: TGTGCCAGCGCTCCGGACGGAAGCTCCTACGAGCAGTACTTC. Translation gives CASAPDGSSYEQYF.

This clonotype occurred a few times. The chain couples TRBV12-3 or TRBV12-4 to TRBJ2-1; 9 bases are a match to TRBD2. The CDR3 loop spans 14 amino acids. V lost 4 bases to trimming and J lost 10 bases; unmatched junction nucleotides: 8. The CDR3 spells CASSSVGLAGEQFF. CDR3 DNA: TGTGCCAGCAGTTCAGTCGGCCTAGCGGGAGAGCAGTTCTTC.

V gene TRBV5-6 combines with J gene TRBJ2-3; D gene uncertain. This CDR3 has 15 residues. Between the trimmed V and J ends, which lost 0 bases and 1 base, there was a span of 9 bases. In germline, CDR1 is SGHDT, CDR2 YYEEEE. CDR3 region: CASSLEGIGTDTQYF. DNA of the CDR3: TGTGCCAGCAGCTTGGAGGGAATAGGCACAGATACGCAGTATTTT.

A single count supports this clonotype. The rearrangement links TRBV20-1 to TRBJ1-5, with D possibly TRBD1 on 5 matching bases. The CDR3 runs 17 residues. V was clipped by 1 base and J by 0 bases, with 16 bases between them. CDR1 and CDR2 from the germline V gene are DFQATT and SNEGSKA (reference sequence). The CDR3 region is CSARGSGQRYSNQPQHF. The CDR3 DNA reads as TGCAGTGCTAGAGGGTCCGGACAACGGTATAGCAATCAGCCCCAGCATTTT.

The chain joins TRBV2 to TRBJ1-2; 8 bases match TRBD1. The CDR3 has 14 amino acids. Looked up from germline, CDR1 is SNHLY and CDR2 is FYNNEI. With 7 bases clipped from V and 5 bases from J, the junction kept 9 bases outside the gene matches. The CDR3 region is CASTETGDRYGYTF. The CDR3 DNA sequence: TGTGCCAGCACTGAGACAGGGGATAGGTATGGCTACACCTTC.

This clonotype has a count of ten or more. The gene calls are TRBV20-1 and TRBJ2-7, with a weak D call TRBD1 (5 bases). Germline CDR1 reads DFQATT; CDR2 reads SNEGSKA (reference sequence). CDR3 length: 14 residues. V lost 7 bases and J 0 bases, leaving 16 bases between the germline ends. CDR3 in DNA: TGCAGTGGAGTAGGTACAGGAACCTCCTACGAGCAGTACTTC. It encodes CSGVGTGTSYEQYF.

This clonotype was seen a single time. V is TRBV7-3 and J is TRBJ2-5; 9 bases are a match to TRBD1. V dropped 5 bases and J dropped 5; count of bases not matched to a gene: 9. CDR1 SGHTA and CDR2 FQGTGA come from the germline V gene. The CDR3 loop spans 15 amino acids. CDR3 loop: CASSPGGDRGETQYF. Here the CDR3 DNA reads TGTGCCAGCAGCCCAGGAGGAGACAGGGGGGAGACCCAGTACTTC.

The chain combines TRBV11-2 with TRBJ2-3; the match to TRBD2 covers 12 bases. The V gene's germline CDR1 is SGHAT and CDR2 FQNNGV. This CDR3 comprises 18 residues. With 1 base clipped from V and 2 bases from J, the junction kept 7 bases outside the gene matches. The CDR3 bases are TGTGCCAGCAGCTTAGTAGGGGGACTAGCGGGTAACACAGATACGCAGTATTTT. Translating gives CASSLVGGLAGNTDTQYF. Supplemented by reference TRBV11-2 and TRBJ2-3, the full variable domain reads EAGVAQSPRYKIIEKRQSVAFWCNPISGHATLYWYQQILGQGPKLLIQFQNNGVVDDSQLPKDRFSAERLKGVDSTLKIQPAKLEDSAVYLCASSLVGGLAGNTDTQYFGPGTRLTVL.

The CDR3 sequence is CASSVQPMNTEAFF. The CDR3 DNA reads TGTGCCAGCAGCGTTCAGCCTATGAACACTGAAGCTTTCTTT. The V gene is TRBV9, the J gene TRBJ1-1; D gene unclear. The CDR3 has 14 residues. The ends were cut back, 2 bases at V and 0 bases at J, with 8 bases in the middle. CDR1 is SGDLS and CDR2 is YYNGEE in the germline V gene.

The chain joins TRBV5-4 to TRBJ2-1, with TRBD2 matching over 9 bases. CDR3 size: 15 residues. Germline V gene sequence: CDR1 SGHNT, CDR2 YYREEE (reference sequence). Trimming cost V 0 bases and J 9 bases; bases outside gene matches: 7. The CDR3 loop reads CASSLDGGGASEQFF. The CDR3, as DNA: TGTGCCAGCAGCTTGGATGGCGGGGGGGCGAGTGAGCAGTTCTTC. Full variable domain (rest looked up from reference TRBV5-4 and TRBJ2-1): ETGVTQSPTHLIKTRGQQVTLRCSSQSGHNTVSWYQQALGQGPQFIFQYYREEENGRGNFPPRFSGLQFPNYSSELNVNALELDDSALYLCASSLDGGGASEQFFGPGTRLTVL.

The sample holds a few counts of this clonotype. The V and J genes are TRBV4-2 and TRBJ2-1, with D unclear. CDR3 length equals 14 residues. The germline gives CDR1 LGHNA, CDR2 YNFKEQ. The ends were cut back, 0 bases at V and 6 bases at J, with 9 bases in the middle. CDR3 sequence (DNA): TGTGCCAGCAGCCAAGAGGCGTTTTCCAATGAGCAGTTCTTC. Residues: CASSQEAFSNEQFF.

This clonotype was counted at least ten times. This chain links TRBV7-2 with TRBJ2-7; 8 nucleotides align to TRBD2. The CDR3 extends over 15 amino acids. With V trimmed by 1 base and J by 5 bases, 7 bases remained unmatched. Germline V gives CDR1 SGHTA, CDR2 FQGNSA. The CDR3 here is CASSLGQVAGNEQYF. CDR3 coding DNA: TGTGCCAGCAGCTTAGGTCAGGTAGCGGGAAACGAGCAGTACTTC.

This chain connects TRBV9 to TRBJ2-7; no clear D gene. Trimming shortened V by 0 bases and J by 4 bases, and 8 bases separated the two germline ends. The CDR3 spans 13 residues. Germline CDR1 is SGDLS and CDR2 is YYNGEE. The DNA of the CDR3 is TGTGCCAGCAGCGTAGAACCACTTTACGAGCAGTACTTC. Translation gives CASSVEPLYEQYF.